This T cell receptor (beta chain) was identified in a study of control samples from healthy donors and cancer patients. Sequencing used immunoSEQ multiplex PCR; TCRdb keeps in-frame clones, though not all of them. Of 85,000 to 90,000 clones in the sample, under 90% were seen once. Sequenced: blood. The TCR sequence derives from a woman aged 40-49 years in good health.

This chain's CDR3 is CASRRLAGGLNEQFF. DNA for the CDR3: TGTGCCAGCAGGCGACTAGCGGGGGGGCTCAATGAGCAGTTCTTC. The V and J genes are TRBV6-5 and TRBJ2-1, with 14 positions matching TRBD2. Trimming removed 6 bases from V and 6 bases from J; junction bases left unmatched: 4. The CDR3 is made up of 15 amino acids. The germline V gene encodes CDR1 MNHEY and CDR2 SVGAGI.